This T cell receptor (beta chain) emerged from a study of ipilimumab plus nivolumab after autologous stem cell transplantation. Study-level points and caveats: Authors suggest TCR repertoire, Treg phenotype and gut microbiota support further study.

Only in-frame clones appear in the TCRdb table, and some are missing; sequencing was by immunoSEQ multiplex PCR. The data show over 80,000 clones, 83% seen once. Patients received nivolumab 3 mg/kg at weeks 1, 4, 7, 10, then fortnightly to week 26. A word on this clone: Its cognate antigen is unknown.

This CDR3 is built from 18 residues. Germline loops: CDR1 SEHNR, CDR2 FQNEAQ (reference sequence). Trimming removed 5 bases from V and 0 bases from J; junction bases left unmatched: 15. J is TRBJ2-7 and V is TRBV7-9; 8 bases line up with TRBD1. The TCR sequence derives from a male donor with diffuse large B-cell lymphoma. The starting material was PBMCs, obtained in a trial of ipilimumab plus nivolumab as post-transplant consolidation. CDR3 nucleotides: TGTGCCAGCAGCCCATACCGCGGCGGTACAGGGGGCTCCTACGAGCAGTACTTC. Protein: CASSPYRGGTGGSYEQYF.